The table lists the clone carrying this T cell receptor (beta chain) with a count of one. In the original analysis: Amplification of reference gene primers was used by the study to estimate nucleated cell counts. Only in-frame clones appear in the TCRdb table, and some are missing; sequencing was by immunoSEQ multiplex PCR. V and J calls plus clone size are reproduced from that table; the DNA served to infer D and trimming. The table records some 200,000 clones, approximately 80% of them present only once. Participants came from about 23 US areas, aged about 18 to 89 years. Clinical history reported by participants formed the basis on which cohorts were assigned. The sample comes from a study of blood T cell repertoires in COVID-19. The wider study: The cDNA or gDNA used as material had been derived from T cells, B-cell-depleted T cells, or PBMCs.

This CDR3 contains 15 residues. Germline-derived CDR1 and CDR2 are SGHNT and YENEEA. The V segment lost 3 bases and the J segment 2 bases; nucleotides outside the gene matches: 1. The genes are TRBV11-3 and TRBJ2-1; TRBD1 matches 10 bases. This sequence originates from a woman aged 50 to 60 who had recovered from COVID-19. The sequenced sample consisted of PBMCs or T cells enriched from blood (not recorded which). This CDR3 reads CASSFGQGAYNEQFF. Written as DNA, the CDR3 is TGTGCCAGCAGCTTCGGACAGGGGGCCTACAATGAGCAGTTCTTC.